One sample yielded the 20 T cell receptor beta chains listed below, sequenced in a study of T cells in Graves' hyperthyroidism and ophthalmopathy. Amplification of TCR beta CDR3 regions used RNA as the template. The HTBI set primed first-round TCR CDR3 RT-PCR. From the multiplex PCR reads, TCRdb called clonotypes with MiXCR, one entry per CDR3 protein. Of a few hundred thousand distinct CDR3 sequences detected, 15% to 17% appear once; the ten largest clones hold roughly 26%. The sequenced sample was blood. Source of these receptors: a woman aged 18-29 years with Graves' hyperthyroidism that later progressed to Graves' ophthalmopathy.

The rearrangement joins TRBV27 to TRBJ1-1; D call uncertain. V was clipped by 5 bases and J by 3 bases, with 10 bases between them. Germline V lookup: CDR1 MNHEY, CDR2 SMNVEV (reference sequence). The CDR3 has 13 residues. CDR3 amino acids: CASSLRGDTEAFF. Here the CDR3 DNA reads TGTGCCAGCAGTCTCCGGGGTGACACTGAAGCTTTCTTT.

V and J are TRBV19 and TRBJ2-1; a possible D gene is TRBD1 (5 bases). In germline, CDR1 is LNHDA, CDR2 SQIVND (reference sequence). CDR3 length: 15 residues. V gave up 3 bases and J gave up 0 bases, with 9 bases separating them. The CDR3 sequence is CASSITDSSYNEQFF. In nucleotides, the CDR3 is TGTGCCAGTAGTATTACAGACAGCTCCTACAATGAGCAGTTCTTC.

With respect to this clonotype: This may be a read error: a much more frequent sequence differs by one nucleotide. The V and J genes are TRBV29-1 and TRBJ2-7, with TRBD2 matching 7 bases. The J segment lost 7 bases and the V segment lost 0 bases, leaving 12 bases of the junction unmatched. Germline CDR1 and CDR2: SQVTM and ANQGSEA. CDR3 length: 15 residues. As DNA, the CDR3 is TGCAGCGTTGAAGATCTTGCGATGGGCGGGGGAGAGCAGTACTTC. This codes for CSVEDLAMGGGEQYF.

This clonotype showed up just a few times. The CDR3 sequence is CASSLVRDFVNEQFF. The CDR3 region has the DNA TGTGCCAGCAGCCTAGTCCGGGACTTCGTTAATGAGCAGTTCTTC. The chain has TRBV4-2 and TRBJ2-1, with D perhaps matching TRBD2 (6 bases). This CDR3 is built from 15 residues. The V gene's germline CDR1 is LGHNA and CDR2 YNFKEQ. V lost 4 bases, J lost 7 bases, and 17 bases lay in between.

In DNA, the CDR3 is TGTGCCAGCAGGGTGGGGTGGGATTCACCCCTCCACTTT. Encoded protein: CASRVGWDSPLHF. The chain is built from TRBV28 and TRBJ1-6; no clear D gene. This CDR3 has 13 residues. Germline V lookup: CDR1 MDHEN, CDR2 SYDVKM. Between the trimmed V and J ends, which lost 6 bases and 8 bases, there was a span of 11 bases.

This clonotype came up many times. V gene TRBV7-9 combines with J gene TRBJ2-1; TRBD2 matches 13 bases. Germline CDR1 is SEHNR and CDR2 is FQNEAQ (reference sequence). The CDR3 contains 20 residues. The junction had 15 bases not matched to a gene; V was cut back by 7 bases and J by 0 bases. The CDR3 nucleotides read TGTGCCAGCATCAAACACTTGGGACTAGCGGGGCGATACTCCTACAATGAGCAGTTCTTC. Translated, it gives CASIKHLGLAGRYSYNEQFF.

This clonotype was seen many times. This chain connects TRBV30 to TRBJ1-1, with a possible D match to TRBD1 (5 bases). CDR3 length: 13 amino acids. Germline V gives CDR1 GTSNPN, CDR2 SVGIG (reference sequence). Trimming pared 4 bases from V and 2 bases from J, leaving 11 bases between. The CDR3 DNA sequence: TGTGCCTGGAACCCGACAGTAAACACTGAAGCTTTCTTT. Its translation: CAWNPTVNTEAFF.

This clonotype was recorded a few times. The chain recombines TRBV6-1 with TRBJ2-5; 12 nucleotides align to TRBD2. V dropped 4 bases and J dropped 7; count of bases not matched to a gene: 7. The CDR3 spans 15 residues. Germline CDR1 and CDR2: MNHNS and SASEGT. CDR3 loop: CASSVLAGGAGTQYF. The CDR3 DNA reads as TGTGCCAGCAGTGTCCTAGCGGGAGGGGCTGGGACCCAGTACTTC.

J is TRBJ2-2 and V is TRBV25-1, with D possibly matching TRBD2 (6 bases). Germline V gene lookup returns CDR1 MGHDK and CDR2 SYGVNS. This CDR3 comprises 16 residues. The V end was cut by 6 bases, the J end by 0 bases, with 14 bases between. CDR3 sequence reads: CASRGYGGANTGELFF. CDR3 in DNA: TGTGCCAGCAGGGGATATGGAGGGGCGAACACCGGGGAGCTGTTTTTT.

This clonotype occurred a few times. The gene calls are TRBV10-3 and TRBJ2-3; 13 nucleotides match TRBD2. Germline V gene data show CDR1 as ENHRY and CDR2 as SYGVKD. CDR3 size: 15 residues. Trimming at V came to 4 bases and at J to 3 bases, leaving 1 base not matched to a gene. This CDR3 reads CAISGTSGRTDTQYF. The DNA of the CDR3 is TGTGCCATCAGTGGGACTAGCGGGAGAACAGATACGCAGTATTTT.

This clonotype was seen many times. The rearrangement uses TRBV3-1 and TRBJ1-5; 7 nucleotides align to TRBD1. There are 14 residues in the CDR3. The germline gives CDR1 LGHDT, CDR2 YNNKEL (reference sequence). V lost 5 bases and J lost 1; bases outside the gene matches: 2. CDR3 sequence: CASSNRGSNQPQHF. In DNA form, the CDR3 reads TGTGCCAGCAGCAACAGGGGAAGCAATCAGCCCCAGCATTTT.

This clonotype showed up just a few times. CDR3 coding DNA: TGTGCCAGCAGCCAAGTGGGACAGGGGGGCGAGACCCAGTACTTC. Its protein product is CASSQVGQGGETQYF. The chain couples TRBV3-1 to TRBJ2-5; 11 nucleotides line up with TRBD1. CDR1 and CDR2 from the germline V gene are LGHDT and YNNKEL (reference sequence). The length of the CDR3 is 15 residues. Unmatched junction bases numbered 3, after V lost 1 base and J lost 5 bases.

The sample holds a few counts of this clonotype. The genes are TRBV9 and TRBJ2-2; D might be TRBD2 (5 bases). Per germline, CDR1 SGDLS and CDR2 YYNGEE. The CDR3 contains 14 residues. Trimming cost V 0 bases and J 6 bases, with 9 bases left between them. As DNA, the CDR3 is TGTGCCAGCAGCGTAGGGCTAGCCCCCGGGGAGCTGTTTTTT. Protein: CASSVGLAPGELFF. The full variable domain, its missing parts supplied by reference TRBV9 and TRBJ2-2, is DSGVTQTPKHLITATGQRVTLRCSPRSGDLSVYWYQQSLDQGLQFLIQYYNGEERAKGNILERFSAQQFPDLHSELNLSSLELGDSALYFCASSVGLAPGELFFGEGSRLTVL.

This clonotype came up a few times. This chain uses TRBV5-5 with TRBJ2-3; no definite D call. This CDR3 contains 15 residues. The V end lost 0 bases, the J end lost 2 bases, and 10 bases lay between the germline ends. Germline V gene data show CDR1 as SGHKS and CDR2 as YYEKEE (reference sequence). CDR3 sequence: CASSLGWGTTDTQYF. In nucleotides, the CDR3 is TGTGCCAGCAGCTTGGGCTGGGGTACCACAGATACGCAGTATTTT.

This clonotype was found many times. The rearrangement uses TRBV7-9 and TRBJ2-7, with 7 bases that match TRBD1. Trimming took 3 bases from V and 3 from J; bases not matched to a gene: 2. Germline V gene lookup returns CDR1 SEHNR and CDR2 FQNEAQ (reference sequence). This CDR3 is 13 amino acids long. The CDR3 is CASSFRDSYEQYF. The DNA for the CDR3 is TGTGCCAGCAGCTTTAGGGACAGCTACGAGCAGTACTTC.

This clonotype has a count of ten or more. CDR3 sequence: CASSLGDRGVSVRRGAFF. In nucleotides, the CDR3 is TGTGCCAGCAGCTTAGGGGACAGGGGAGTTTCGGTTCGCCGGGGAGCTTTCTTT. The chain uses TRBV11-2 and TRBJ1-1; 10 positions agree with TRBD1. The CDR3 covers 18 residues. Germline CDR1 and CDR2: SGHAT and FQNNGV. The trim removed 1 base at V and 10 bases at J, leaving 18 bases unmatched.

At least ten counts were recorded for this clonotype. This chain connects TRBV7-8 to TRBJ2-7; 7 bases fit TRBD2. The CDR3 consists of 16 residues. Germline values: CDR1 SGHVS, CDR2 FQNEAQ. Trimming at V came to 5 bases and at J to 2 bases, leaving 12 bases not matched to a gene. The chain's CDR3 is CASSLRGVAVTYEQYF. DNA of the CDR3: TGTGCCAGCAGCCTCCGGGGGGTAGCGGTTACCTACGAGCAGTACTTC.

The V gene is TRBV6-1, the J gene TRBJ2-2; D might be TRBD1 (5 bases). The CDR3 covers 15 residues. Trimming left V 10 bases short and J 1 base short, with 16 bases between. CDR1 is MNHNS and CDR2 is SASEGT in the germline V gene. This CDR3 reads CATPGVGENTGELFF. CDR3 DNA sequence: TGTGCCACGCCTGGGGTAGGGGAGAACACCGGGGAGCTGTTTTTT.

This clonotype showed up many times. The chain joins TRBV5-1 to TRBJ2-7, with 7 bases fitting TRBD1. The germline V gene encodes CDR1 SGHRS and CDR2 YFSETQ. The CDR3 runs to 14 residues. V dropped 3 bases and J dropped 7; count of bases not matched to a gene: 10. The CDR3 DNA reads as TGCGCCAGCAGCTATCGGGACAGCTTTATTGAGCAGTACTTC. This translates into CASSYRDSFIEQYF.

This clonotype was recorded at least ten times. The chain links TRBV30 to TRBJ1-2, with a weak D call TRBD1 (5 bases). The V end lost 5 bases, the J end lost 7 bases, and 14 bases lay between the germline ends. CDR3 size: 12 residues. Germline CDR1 reads GTSNPN; CDR2 reads SVGIG (reference sequence). The CDR3 DNA sequence: TGTGCCTGGGAGAGCAGGGCGGGTGGCTACACCTTC. Its protein product is CAWESRAGGYTF.